The rows below give T cell receptor beta chains drawn from one sample of a study of CD8+CD57+ T cells in acquired aplastic anemia. TCRdb re-called the reads with MiXCR, one entry per CDR3 protein. The table includes under 250,000 distinct CDR3 sequences, around half detected once. The sample comprised sorted CD4+, CD8+, or CD8+CD57+ T cells (not recorded which) from PBMCs. These TCRs come from a human donor with aplastic anemia. CDR3s include the opening cysteine and the closing phenylalanine or tryptophan. A D gene is named only where the DNA matches it firmly. Some rows have no size entry. The others give once, few or many, or a class for an expanded clone.

j_call clone_size d_call v_call cdr3_aa cdr3_nt
TRBJ1-1 NA NA TRBV20-1 CSAPAASITNTEAFF TGCAGTGCTCCGGCGGCATCCATTACGAACACTGAAGCTTTCTTT
TRBJ1-1 many NA TRBV15 CATSETGFTEAFF TGTGCCACCAGCGAAACAGGGTTTACTGAAGCTTTCTTT
TRBJ2-7 few NA TRBV28 CASSPGADPYEQYF TGTGCCAGCAGCCCAGGCGCGGATCCCTACGAGCAGTACTTC
TRBJ2-7 NA TRBD2 TRBV4-1 CASSHPPGGGGAYEQYF TGCGCCAGCAGCCACCCCCCTGGAGGCGGGGGGGCTTACGAGCAGTACTTC
TRBJ1-5 many NA TRBV7-9 CASSFGGGHNQPQHF TGTGCCAGCAGCTTCGGGGGGGGCCACAATCAGCCCCAGCATTTT
TRBJ1-2 many TRBD1 TRBV9 CASSVAETGLPPGYTF TGTGCCAGCAGCGTAGCTGAGACAGGGTTACCACCTGGCTACACCTTC
TRBJ2-6 many NA TRBV24-1 CATSESPSGANVLTF TGTGCCACCAGTGAATCGCCCTCTGGGGCCAACGTCCTGACTTTC
TRBJ1-1 NA TRBD1 TRBV9 CASSVTPDRGSEAFF TGTGCCAGCAGCGTTACTCCTGACAGGGGCTCTGAAGCTTTCTTT
TRBJ1-1 few NA TRBV9 CASSVGNWGDTEAFF TGTGCCAGCAGCGTGGGAAACTGGGGGGACACTGAAGCTTTCTTT
TRBJ1-2 many NA TRBV5-8 CASGSRWDYGYTF TGTGCCAGCGGCTCTAGGTGGGACTATGGCTACACCTTC
TRBJ1-5 NA NA TRBV29-1 CSVQGQWGQPQHF TGCAGCGTTCAGGGACAATGGGGTCAGCCCCAGCATTTT
TRBJ1-5 many TRBD1 TRBV6-6 CASSPGQGDQPQHF TGTGCCAGCAGTCCCGGACAGGGTGATCAGCCCCAGCATTTT
TRBJ2-7 NA NA TRBV20-1 CSARWSPPRPRTDSYEQYF TGCAGTGCTAGATGGAGCCCCCCTAGACCGAGGACAGACTCCTACGAGCAGTACTTC
TRBJ2-7 NA NA TRBV7-3 CASSSRVSYEQYF TGTGCCAGCAGTAGCAGGGTGTCCTACGAGCAGTACTTC
TRBJ2-5 NA NA TRBV7-7 CASGSQETQYF TGTGCCAGCGGGTCCCAAGAGACCCAGTACTTC
TRBJ1-2 once NA TRBV5-5 CASSSDGGGYTF TGTGCCAGCAGCTCCGATGGGGGAGGCTACACCTTC
TRBJ1-1 many NA TRBV6-5 CASSYSIGVGTEAFF TGTGCCAGCAGTTACTCGATAGGGGTAGGAACTGAAGCTTTCTTT
TRBJ2-7 few NA TRBV7-3 CASSEGGSSYEQYF TGTGCCAGCAGCGAGGGGGGGAGCTCCTACGAGCAGTACTTC
TRBJ1-2 NA NA TRBV15 CATSRDKHDGYTF TGTGCCACCAGCAGAGATAAGCATGATGGCTACACCTTC
TRBJ1-4 few NA TRBV3-1 CASSQDRVGWGATNEKLFF TGTGCCAGCAGCCAAGACCGGGTGGGATGGGGGGCAACTAATGAAAAACTGTTTTTT
TRBJ2-3 NA NA TRBV15 CATSRDPGRGTDTQYF TGTGCCACCAGCAGAGACCCCGGAAGGGGCACAGATACGCAGTATTTT
TRBJ1-4 many NA TRBV4-3 CASSQVGAGEKLFF TGCGCCAGCAGCCAAGTGGGGGCGGGTGAAAAACTGTTTTTT
TRBJ2-5 NA NA TRBV24-1 CATSPGRTGFQETQYF TGTGCCACCAGTCCCGGGCGAACAGGGTTCCAAGAGACCCAGTACTTC
TRBJ2-5 NA NA TRBV7-3 CASSDWGGQPQYF TGTGCCAGCAGTGATTGGGGAGGTCAGCCCCAGTACTTC
TRBJ1-5 NA NA TRBV7-9 CASSLALDQPQHF TGTGCCAGCAGCTTAGCGTTAGATCAGCCCCAGCATTTT
TRBJ2-2 many TRBD2 TRBV7-7 CASSSSVGRGAGTGELFF TGTGCTAGCAGTTCAAGTGTCGGGAGGGGAGCAGGGACCGGGGAGCTGTTTTTT
TRBJ2-5 NA TRBD2 TRBV20-1 CSASAPFVLAGGHQETQYF TGCAGTGCTAGTGCCCCCTTTGTACTAGCGGGAGGGCATCAAGAGACCCAGTACTTC
TRBJ2-2 many NA TRBV9 CASSGKEGGTGELFF TGTGCCAGCAGCGGCAAGGAGGGGGGCACCGGGGAGCTGTTTTTT
TRBJ2-7 once NA TRBV19 CASSLRGSFPYEQYF TGTGCCAGTAGTCTGAGGGGATCATTTCCCTACGAGCAGTACTTC
TRBJ2-7 many TRBD2 TRBV6-1 CASMPASGSYEQYF TGTGCCAGCATGCCGGCTAGCGGGAGCTACGAGCAGTACTTC
TRBJ2-3 many NA TRBV10-3 CAISESGRPSTDTQYF TGTGCCATCAGTGAGTCGGGCAGACCCAGCACAGATACGCAGTATTTT
TRBJ1-5 NA NA TRBV20-1 CSASNRNQPQHF TGCAGTGCTAGTAACAGAAATCAGCCCCAGCATTTT